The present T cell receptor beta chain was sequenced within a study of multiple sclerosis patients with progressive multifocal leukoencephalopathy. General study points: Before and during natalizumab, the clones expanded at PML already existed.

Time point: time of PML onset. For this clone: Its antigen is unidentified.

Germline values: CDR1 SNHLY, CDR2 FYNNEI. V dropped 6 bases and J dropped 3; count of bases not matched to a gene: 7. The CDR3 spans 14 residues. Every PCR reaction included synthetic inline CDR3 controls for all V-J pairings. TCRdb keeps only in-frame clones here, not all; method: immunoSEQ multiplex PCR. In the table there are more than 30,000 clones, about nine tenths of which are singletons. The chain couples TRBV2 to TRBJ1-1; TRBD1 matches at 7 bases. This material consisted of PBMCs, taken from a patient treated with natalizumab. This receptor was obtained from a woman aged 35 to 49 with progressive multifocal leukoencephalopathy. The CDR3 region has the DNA TGTGCCAGCAGGACAGGGTCAGTGGACACTGAAGCTTTCTTT. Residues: CASRTGSVDTEAFF.